This T cell receptor beta chain stems from a study of human T cells and chemical hapten exposure. TCRdb re-analysed the RACE reads in MiXCR, keeping a single row per CDR3 protein. The sample includes about 34,000 distinct CDR3 sequences, 5.5% seen only once; the top ten take around 13%. The germline V gene has CDR1 SGHRS and CDR2 YFSETQ. The CDR3 is 15 residues long. With 4 bases removed from V and 6 bases from J, the gap between germline ends came to 17 bases. This clonotype was seen a few times. Time point here: healthy volunteer bleed at 6 weeks. It was from unfractionated whole blood that total RNA was extracted.

The chain joins TRBV5-1 to TRBJ2-1; D possibly corresponds to TRBD1 (6 bases). The sequencing input was whole blood. The sequence came from a human donor in good health. Some clones in this sample may be carry-over from other donors' samples. The CDR3 region has the DNA TGCGCCAGCAGCCTTTTGTATAGCAGGGGCAATGAGCAGTTCTTC. It yields the protein CASSLLYSRGNEQFF.